Listed here are 13 T cell receptor beta chains from one sample, sequenced in a study of cytomegalovirus exposure and HLA in healthy donors (dated by TCRdb to 2015 to 2018). The receptor library was made with the immunoSEQ multiplex PCR assay. The multiplex PCR relied on a mix of 60 forward primers for TCR Vbeta segments and 13 reverse primers for TCR Jbeta segments. Drawn from immuneACCESS, this table holds only the in-frame rearrangements with V and J called that TCRdb kept. Clones are partly lost; checked studies trace under half to an unresolved V gene and leave the rest unexplained. Within this sample are under 300,000 clones, with 80% to 90% of them counted one time only. The ten biggest clones cover about 2% of the sample. Sequenced material: PBMCs. Receptor source: a woman aged 40 to 49 in good health and CMV-seropositive.

For this clone: At the DNA level, this CDR3 is encoded by other sequences in the same sample as well. J is TRBJ1-5 and V is TRBV7-2; tentative D call: TRBD1 (6 bases). This CDR3 is 14 amino acids long. CDR1 SGHTA and CDR2 FQGNSA come from the germline V gene. V was cut by 5 bases and J by 0 bases, with 8 bases left in between. CDR3 in DNA: TGTGCCAGCAGCCCGGACAGTAGCAATCAGCCCCAGCATTTT. Its protein is CASSPDSSNQPQHF.

The rearrangement uses TRBV30 and TRBJ2-6; TRBD1 might be the D (6 bases). The CDR3 has 19 amino acids. Germline-derived CDR1 and CDR2 are GTSNPN and SVGIG (reference sequence). Trimming removed 1 base from V and 2 bases from J, with 21 bases in between. The CDR3 here is CAWSALTGLRGPGANVLTF. The DNA of the CDR3 is TGTGCCTGGAGTGCGCTAACAGGTCTCAGGGGACCTGGGGCCAACGTCCTGACTTTC.

The chain joins TRBV19 to TRBJ2-7; TRBD1 matches 7 bases. Germline V gene sequence: CDR1 LNHDA, CDR2 SQIVND (reference sequence). The CDR3 totals 15 residues. The junction had 3 bases not matched to a gene; V was cut back by 1 base and J by 0 bases. Here the CDR3 reads CASSIGGTASYEQYF. DNA for the CDR3: TGTGCCAGTAGTATAGGAGGGACAGCCTCCTACGAGCAGTACTTC. Using reference TRBV19 and TRBJ2-7 for the parts outside the CDR3, the full variable domain is DGGITQSPKYLFRKEGQNVTLSCEQNLNHDAMYWYRQDPGQGLRLIYYSQIVNDFQKGDIAEGYSVSREKKESFPLTVTSAQKNPTAFYLCASSIGGTASYEQYFGPGTRLTVT.

The chain employs TRBV6-6 and TRBJ1-5; 8 nucleotides align to TRBD1. V shed 6 bases, J shed 5 bases, and the junction held 6 bases outside the gene matches. The CDR3 extends over 14 amino acids. CDR1 and CDR2 from the germline V gene are MNHNY and SVGAGI (reference sequence). The CDR3: CASRRGTGHQPQHF. The CDR3 DNA follows: TGTGCCAGCAGACGAGGGACAGGCCATCAGCCCCAGCATTTT.

The chain joins TRBV29-1 to TRBJ1-4; 7 nucleotides match TRBD1. CDR1 and CDR2 from the germline V gene are SQVTM and ANQGSEA. V lost 1 base to trimming and J lost 5 bases; unmatched junction nucleotides: 4. The CDR3 length is 14 residues. The CDR3 DNA reads as TGCAGCGTTGAAGGGACAGGACCAAATGAAAAACTGTTTTTT. It translates to CSVEGTGPNEKLFF.

The chain couples TRBV18 to TRBJ2-7; 12 nucleotides match TRBD1. The V gene's germline CDR1 is KGHSH and CDR2 LQKENI. The CDR3 totals 15 residues. V lost 3 bases, J lost 2 bases, and 2 bases stayed unmatched. CDR3 in DNA: TGTGCCAGCTCACCCCGGGACAGGGGGCCCTACGAGCAGTACTTC. Encoded protein: CASSPRDRGPYEQYF. The variable domain in full, completed from reference TRBV18 and TRBJ2-7, reads NAGVMQNPRHLVRRRGQEARLRCSPMKGHSHVYWYRQLPEEGLKFMVYLQKENIIDESGMPKERFSAEFPKEGPSILRIQQVVRGDSAAYFCASSPRDRGPYEQYFGPGTRLTVT.

The rearrangement links TRBV19 to TRBJ1-1, with 7 bases fitting TRBD1. Per the germline V gene, CDR1 is LNHDA and CDR2 is SQIVND (reference sequence). Trimming removed 4 bases from V and 4 bases from J; junction bases left unmatched: 15. The CDR3 totals 17 residues. The CDR3 reads CASSNSVTGRRGTEAFF. CDR3 bases: TGTGCCAGTAGTAATTCGGTGACAGGGAGGAGGGGCACTGAAGCTTTCTTT.

There are a few counts of this clone. The CDR3 nucleotides are TGTGCCTGGAGTGTACGAAGCGGGAGCACAGATACGCAGTATTTT. Amino acids: CAWSVRSGSTDTQYF. The rearrangement uses TRBV30 and TRBJ2-3; weak D call: TRBD2 (6 bases). This CDR3 has 15 amino acids. The V end lost 0 bases, the J end lost 0 bases, and 10 bases lay between the germline ends. The germline gives CDR1 GTSNPN, CDR2 SVGIG (reference sequence). Filled out from reference TRBV30 and TRBJ2-3, the complete variable domain reads SQTIHQWPATLVQPVGSPLSLECTVEGTSNPNLYWYRQAAGRGLQLLFYSVGIGQISSEVPQNLSASRPQDRQFILSSKKLLLSDSGFYLCAWSVRSGSTDTQYFGPGTRLTVL.

V gene TRBV2 combines with J gene TRBJ2-5, with TRBD1 identical over 8 bases. Near its end, the DNA agrees better with TRBJ2-7, so the J call may be wrong. This CDR3 region has 14 residues. Germline V gene lookup returns CDR1 SNHLY and CDR2 FYNNEI. CDR3 region: CASSSGGGTYEQYF. CDR3 DNA sequence: TGTGCCAGCAGTTCAGGGGGCGGGACCTACGAGCAGTACTTC.

This chain connects TRBV15 to TRBJ1-5; TRBD1 matches 8 bases. Germline lookup yields CDR1 LNHNV and CDR2 YYDKDF (reference sequence). There are 17 residues in the CDR3. V dropped 3 bases and J dropped 1; count of bases not matched to a gene: 8. CDR3 in amino acids: CATSRLTGDWSNQPQHF. For the CDR3, the DNA is TGTGCCACCAGCAGGCTGACAGGGGATTGGAGCAATCAGCCCCAGCATTTT.

This chain uses TRBV11-2 with TRBJ1-1, with TRBD1 identical over 7 bases. Germline V gene sequence: CDR1 SGHAT, CDR2 FQNNGV. Trimming removed 7 bases from V and 1 base from J; junction bases left unmatched: 18. The CDR3 has 18 amino acids. Here the CDR3 DNA reads TGTGCCAGCAAATCACCCACAGAACTGGGACAGAAGAACACTGAAGCTTTCTTT. Translation gives CASKSPTELGQKNTEAFF.

The chain couples TRBV4-1 to TRBJ2-2; D ambiguous. Deletions cut 6 bases from V and 0 bases from J, with 8 bases between. The CDR3 covers 14 residues. The germline gives CDR1 MGHRA, CDR2 YSYEKL. The CDR3 bases are TGCGCCAGCAGGGGCGCAACGAACACCGGGGAGCTGTTTTTT. Its translation: CASRGATNTGELFF.

The rearrangement links TRBV7-9 to TRBJ1-4, with D possibly being TRBD1 (5 bases). There are 14 residues in the CDR3. The germline V and J ends were trimmed by 2 bases and 4 bases, with 8 bases remaining between them. CDR1 is SEHNR, CDR2 FQNEAQ, per germline (reference sequence). Here the CDR3 DNA reads TGTGCCAGCAGCTTAACGGGGGATAATGAAAAACTGTTTTTT. This codes for CASSLTGDNEKLFF.